This record concerns one TCR beta chain sequence. No antigen is known for it. The germline V gene encodes CDR1 SGHTA and CDR2 FQGNSA. The V gene end was trimmed by 1 base and the J gene end by 4 bases; junction bases not matched to a gene: 7. The CDR3 is 17 amino acids. The data originate from a study of Ad26.COV2.S vaccination and SARS-CoV-2 variants. Some clones are missing from TCRdb's copy, which holds only in-frame ones; the method was immunoSEQ multiplex PCR. The table has under 150,000 clones, 70% to 90% seen once; the top ten hold 4% to 6%. The study, taken as a whole, reports: Spike-specific TCR breadth was greater in vaccine than placebo recipients.

The clonotype originates from a human donor who had recovered from COVID-19. The J gene is TRBJ2-5, the V gene TRBV7-2, with 12 bases matching TRBD2. The sample was peripheral blood, taken after recovery from COVID-19. The CDR3 loop reads CASSLVLAGGHRETQYF. The CDR3 DNA follows: TGTGCCAGCAGCTTAGTACTAGCGGGGGGCCATCGAGAGACCCAGTACTTC.